Sequencing of this TCR beta chain was carried out in a study of early T cells in non-severe SARS-CoV-2 infection. Study in general: Investigators sequenced bulk RNA drawn from unsorted whole blood, and chains remained unpaired.

This CDR3 has 16 residues. CDR1 SGHNT and CDR2 YYREEE come from the germline V gene (reference sequence). The germline V and J ends were trimmed by 0 bases and 6 bases, with 16 bases remaining between them. This clonotype appeared many times. Individually, cDNA molecules had unique molecular identifiers attached to them. MiXCR was run by TCRdb on the 5' RACE reads, yielding one entry per CDR3 protein. The sample lists 20,000 to 30,000 distinct CDR3 sequences; 3.5% to 5% were seen once. The TCR originated in an adult who was a healthcare worker with PCR-confirmed SARS-CoV-2 infection or an uninfected control (not recorded which). The sample taken for sequencing was whole blood. V gene TRBV5-4 combines with J gene TRBJ2-1; maybe TRBD2 (5 bases). CDR3 loop: CASSLVVLAGANEQFF. CDR3 DNA sequence: TGTGCCAGCAGCTTGGTCGTGCTAGCCGGCGCCAATGAGCAGTTCTTC.